This entry lists 23 T cell receptor beta chains sequenced from one sample in a study of blood T cell repertoires in COVID-19. Clones were sequenced by immunoSEQ multiplex PCR, and TCRdb holds only the in-frame ones, with some missing. The repertoire has about 480,000 clones, around 89% of them found once; the top ten carry roughly 13%. Sequencing used peripheral blood. The receptors were sampled from a woman in her fifties or sixties with COVID-19, enrolled during active disease.

The chain uses TRBV18 and TRBJ2-7; D is undetermined. The CDR3 consists of 12 residues. The V gene lost 3 bases and the J gene lost 6 bases, with 9 bases spanning the gap. Germline lookup yields CDR1 KGHSH and CDR2 LQKENI. Written as DNA, the CDR3 is TGTGCCAGCTCACCGACCGCGGCCGAGCAGTACTTC. Protein: CASSPTAAEQYF.

The chain recombines TRBV5-1 with TRBJ2-3; TRBD1 matches 7 bases. Germline V gives CDR1 SGHRS, CDR2 YFSETQ. There are 16 residues in the CDR3. Trimming removed 3 bases from V and 0 bases from J; junction bases left unmatched: 7. This CDR3 reads CASSWGKGASTDTQYF. Here the CDR3 DNA reads TGCGCCAGCAGCTGGGGGAAGGGGGCGAGCACAGATACGCAGTATTTT.

This chain links TRBV6-5 with TRBJ2-2; D may be TRBD2 (5 bases). This CDR3 has 14 amino acids. V was clipped by 6 bases and J by 16 bases, with 24 bases between them. Germline values: CDR1 MNHEY, CDR2 SVGAGI. DNA of the CDR3: TGTGCCAGCAGGCCAGGTGCGCGACACCGCGGGCAGTTTTTT. Translating gives CASRPGARHRGQFF.

The V call is TRBV28, the J call TRBJ2-7; 7 positions agree with TRBD1. This CDR3 comprises 12 residues. With 6 bases clipped from V and 4 bases from J, the junction kept 3 bases outside the gene matches. Germline loops: CDR1 MDHEN, CDR2 SYDVKM. CDR3: CASRGQHYEQYF. For the CDR3, the DNA is TGTGCCAGCAGGGGACAGCATTACGAGCAGTACTTC. Drawing the rest from reference TRBV28 and TRBJ2-7, the complete variable domain is DVKVTQSSRYLVKRTGEKVFLECVQDMDHENMFWYRQDPGLGLRLIYFSYDVKMKEKGDIPEGYSVSREKKERFSLILESASTNQTSMYLCASRGQHYEQYFGPGTRLTVT.

The V gene is TRBV9, the J gene TRBJ1-2; D is possibly TRBD1 (5 bases). Germline V lookup: CDR1 SGDLS, CDR2 YYNGEE. With 3 bases removed from V and 8 bases from J, the gap between germline ends came to 14 bases. This CDR3 is 13 amino acids long. The CDR3 here is CASSADIRVGYTF. CDR3 DNA: TGTGCCAGCAGCGCGGACATAAGGGTAGGCTACACCTTC. Looking up the rest from reference TRBV9 and TRBJ1-2 gives the full variable domain: DSGVTQTPKHLITATGQRVTLRCSPRSGDLSVYWYQQSLDQGLQFLIQYYNGEERAKGNILERFSAQQFPDLHSELNLSSLELGDSALYFCASSADIRVGYTFGSGTRLTVV.

The CDR3 coding sequence is TGTGCCAGCAGCGCAGCCCTGGGGCAGGTCGATCAGCCCCAGCATTTT. Protein product: CASSAALGQVDQPQHF. This rearrangement joins TRBV7-3 to TRBJ1-5; the D gene is possibly TRBD1 (5 bases). V lost 5 bases and J 5 bases, leaving 19 bases between the germline ends. There are 16 residues in the CDR3. Per the germline V gene, CDR1 is SGHTA and CDR2 is FQGTGA.

The rearrangement links TRBV4-1 to TRBJ2-7, with D perhaps TRBD1 (6 bases). The CDR3 totals 18 residues. The germline CDR1 and CDR2 sequences are MGHRA and YSYEKL. The V end was cut by 2 bases, the J end by 0 bases, with 20 bases between. The CDR3 DNA sequence: TGCGCCAGCAGCCAAATACCGGACAGCTCTTATAGCTCCTACGAGCAGTACTTC. Its translation: CASSQIPDSSYSSYEQYF.

As DNA, the CDR3 is TGTGCCAGTAGTCCAGGGGAGGGGAAGATATATGGCTACACCTTC. Translating it yields CASSPGEGKIYGYTF. The genes are TRBV19 and TRBJ1-2, with D perhaps TRBD1 (6 bases). V lost 5 bases and J 5 bases, leaving 18 bases between the germline ends. There are 15 residues in the CDR3. Germline-derived CDR1 and CDR2 are LNHDA and SQIVND (reference sequence).

The chain recombines TRBV11-3 with TRBJ2-1; D is undetermined. The CDR3 runs to 16 residues. V was clipped by 0 bases and J by 4 bases, with 13 bases between them. Germline V gene sequence: CDR1 SGHNT, CDR2 YENEEA. CDR3: CASSLEGTATYNEQFF. The DNA for the CDR3 is TGTGCCAGCAGCTTAGAGGGCACCGCAACTTACAATGAGCAGTTCTTC.

The rearrangement uses TRBV7-9 and TRBJ1-4, with D possibly matching TRBD1 (6 bases). The germline gives CDR1 SEHNR, CDR2 FQNEAQ (reference sequence). Trimming took 3 bases from V and 5 from J, leaving 13 bases between them. The CDR3 has 15 residues. The chain's CDR3 is CASSLVRGANEKLFF. DNA of the CDR3: TGTGCCAGCAGCTTGGTCAGGGGCGCAAATGAAAAACTGTTTTTT.

V and J are TRBV5-4 and TRBJ1-4; D not resolved. V lost 4 bases, J lost 4 bases, and 14 bases lay in between. Germline V gives CDR1 SGHNT, CDR2 YYREEE (reference sequence). The CDR3 is 15 amino acids. The CDR3 nucleotides read TGTGCCAGCAGCCCCGGCGAGGGTGATAATGAAAAACTGTTTTTT. Protein sequence: CASSPGEGDNEKLFF.

This clone was recorded only once. The chain has TRBV14 and TRBJ1-1; possible D gene TRBD1, 6 bases. V lost 2 bases, J lost 0 bases, and 22 bases lay in between. This CDR3 has 19 residues. Looked up from germline, CDR1 is SGHDN and CDR2 is FVKESK. The CDR3 is CASSQKLDRFRKMNTEAFF. CDR3 coding DNA: TGTGCCAGCAGCCAAAAACTCGACAGGTTTCGGAAGATGAACACTGAAGCTTTCTTT.

This chain uses TRBV27 with TRBJ2-5, with 11 bases matching TRBD1. V lost 5 bases to trimming and J lost 5 bases; unmatched junction nucleotides: 10. CDR3 length: 16 amino acids. Germline V lookup: CDR1 MNHEY, CDR2 SMNVEV (reference sequence). The CDR3 region is CASSLWTGGNIETQYF. CDR3 coding DNA: TGTGCCAGCAGTCTGTGGACAGGGGGCAATATCGAGACCCAGTACTTC.

This clone was detected once. This chain joins TRBV5-1 and TRBJ2-7, with 9 bases matching TRBD1. The CDR3 sequence is 15 residues long. Germline loops: CDR1 SGHRS, CDR2 YFSETQ. The J segment lost 1 base and the V segment lost 3 bases, leaving 5 bases of the junction unmatched. The CDR3 DNA is TGCGCCAGCAGCTCGGACAGGGGCAATTCCTACGAGCAGTACTTC. It encodes CASSSDRGNSYEQYF. Supplemented by reference TRBV5-1 and TRBJ2-7, the full variable domain reads KAGVTQTPRYLIKTRGQQVTLSCSPISGHRSVSWYQQTPGQGLQFLFEYFSETQRNKGNFPGRFSGRQFSNSRSEMNVSTLELGDSALYLCASSSDRGNSYEQYFGPGTRLTVT.

This rearrangement joins TRBV28 to TRBJ1-2; TRBD1 agrees at 8 bases. Germline CDR1 and CDR2: MDHEN and SYDVKM. The CDR3 sequence is 13 residues long. V trimming: 2 bases; J trimming: 8 bases; junction bases outside the gene matches: 4. The CDR3: CASSLQGARGYTF. CDR3 bases: TGTGCCAGCAGTTTACAGGGGGCGCGAGGCTACACCTTC.

This clone was seen a few times. The chain has TRBV29-1 and TRBJ1-2; D remains unclear. CDR3 length: 12 amino acids. Deletions cut 4 bases from V and 4 bases from J, with 10 bases between. Germline loops: CDR1 SQVTM, CDR2 ANQGSEA. CDR3: CSVVVRAYGYTF. CDR3 in DNA: TGCAGCGTTGTAGTCCGAGCCTATGGCTACACCTTC.

The chain employs TRBV7-2 and TRBJ2-7; 7 bases agree with TRBD1. V shed 2 bases, J shed 0 bases, and the junction held 4 bases outside the gene matches. Germline V CDR1 and CDR2: SGHTA, FQGNSA. The length of the CDR3 is 15 residues. The CDR3, as DNA: TGTGCCAGCAGCTTACGGACAGGATTCTCCTACGAGCAGTACTTC. This translates into CASSLRTGFSYEQYF.

V usage is TRBV5-6 and J usage is TRBJ2-3; D possibly corresponds to TRBD2 (5 bases). CDR3 length: 15 amino acids. Germline CDR1 is SGHDT and CDR2 is YYEEEE. The germline V and J ends were trimmed by 1 base and 6 bases, with 15 bases remaining between them. The CDR3 coding sequence is TGTGCCAGCAGCTTGAGGGTAGCGCCGTGGGATACGCAGTATTTT. This encodes CASSLRVAPWDTQYF.

This clone has more than one count but fewer than ten. The gene calls are TRBV29-1 and TRBJ2-3, with TRBD2 matching over 7 bases. Germline assignment: CDR1 SQVTM and CDR2 ANQGSEA. The J segment lost 5 bases and the V segment lost 4 bases, leaving 0 bases of the junction unmatched. The CDR3 length is 11 residues. The CDR3 DNA sequence: TGCAGCGTTGGCGGGGGAGATACGCAGTATTTT. It specifies CSVGGGDTQYF.

This chain joins TRBV3-1 (or the pseudogene TRBV3-2) and TRBJ2-7, with TRBD1 matching 9 bases. This CDR3 spans 15 amino acids. Germline loops: CDR1 LGHDT, CDR2 YNNKEL (reference sequence). V trimming: 4 bases; J trimming: 2 bases; junction bases outside the gene matches: 6. The CDR3 bases are TGTGCCAGCAGCCCCGGGACAGGGATAACCTACGAGCAGTACTTC. Protein: CASSPGTGITYEQYF.

The chain is built from TRBV6-1 and TRBJ1-1, with 8 nucleotides matching TRBD1. CDR1 and CDR2 (germline): MNHNS, SASEGT. V lost 2 bases and J lost 5; bases outside the gene matches: 7. The CDR3 runs 15 residues. The CDR3 is CASSESNRGETEAFF. The CDR3 nucleotides are TGTGCCAGCAGTGAAAGTAACAGGGGGGAAACTGAAGCTTTCTTT.

This chain joins TRBV6-1 and TRBJ1-2; the D is unclear. V lost 0 bases, J lost 5 bases, and 13 bases lay in between. The germline V gene has CDR1 MNHNS and CDR2 SASEGT. The length of the CDR3 is 15 residues. Written as DNA, the CDR3 is TGTGCCAGCAGTGAAGCTTCGGGTGCAAGGTATGGCTACACCTTC. The encoded protein is CASSEASGARYGYTF.

The chain has TRBV27 and TRBJ1-6; D possibly corresponds to TRBD1 (6 bases). This CDR3 contains 15 residues. Trimming stripped 6 bases from V and 5 bases from J, with 14 bases between. Germline CDR1 reads MNHEY; CDR2 reads SMNVEV (reference sequence). The CDR3 region is CASSSVPGDNSPLHF. In DNA form, the CDR3 reads TGTGCCAGCAGCTCCGTCCCAGGGGATAATTCACCCCTCCACTTT.